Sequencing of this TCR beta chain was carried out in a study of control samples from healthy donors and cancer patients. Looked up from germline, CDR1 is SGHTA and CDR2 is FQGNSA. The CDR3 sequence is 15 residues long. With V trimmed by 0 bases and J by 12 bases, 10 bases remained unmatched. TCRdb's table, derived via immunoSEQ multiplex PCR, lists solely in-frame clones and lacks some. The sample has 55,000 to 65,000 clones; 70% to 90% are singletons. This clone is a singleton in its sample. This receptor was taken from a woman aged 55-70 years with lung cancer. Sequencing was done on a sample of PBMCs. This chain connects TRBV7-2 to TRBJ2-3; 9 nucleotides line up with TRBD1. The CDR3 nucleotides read TGTGCCAGCAGCTTAGCCGTAGGACAGGGGAGTTCACAGTATTTT. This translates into CASSLAVGQGSSQYF.